The T cell receptor beta chain under discussion was sequenced for a study of early T cells in non-severe SARS-CoV-2 infection. Study-level results: Anti-spike CD8 responses were favored in VDJdb matching, and private and CD4 specificities were missed.

This clonotype was recorded a few times. The target antigen is unknown. TCRdb analysed the 5' RACE reads with MiXCR anew, one entry per CDR3 protein. The data show tens of thousands of distinct CDR3 sequences, with under 15% seen just once and roughly 4.6% held by the top ten. Sequencing was done on a sample of whole blood. The TCR was taken from an adult who was a healthcare worker with PCR-confirmed SARS-CoV-2 infection or an uninfected control (not recorded which).

CDR3 coding DNA: TGCAGTGCGCCCGGTGGCGGGAGGGGGGACATTCAGTACTTC. It translates to CSAPGGGRGDIQYF. The chain links TRBV20-1 to TRBJ2-4, with 9 bases fitting TRBD2. J gave up 8 bases and V 6 bases, and 11 bases lay outside the gene matches. CDR1 is DFQATT, CDR2 SNEGSKA, per germline (reference sequence). CDR3 length: 14 residues.